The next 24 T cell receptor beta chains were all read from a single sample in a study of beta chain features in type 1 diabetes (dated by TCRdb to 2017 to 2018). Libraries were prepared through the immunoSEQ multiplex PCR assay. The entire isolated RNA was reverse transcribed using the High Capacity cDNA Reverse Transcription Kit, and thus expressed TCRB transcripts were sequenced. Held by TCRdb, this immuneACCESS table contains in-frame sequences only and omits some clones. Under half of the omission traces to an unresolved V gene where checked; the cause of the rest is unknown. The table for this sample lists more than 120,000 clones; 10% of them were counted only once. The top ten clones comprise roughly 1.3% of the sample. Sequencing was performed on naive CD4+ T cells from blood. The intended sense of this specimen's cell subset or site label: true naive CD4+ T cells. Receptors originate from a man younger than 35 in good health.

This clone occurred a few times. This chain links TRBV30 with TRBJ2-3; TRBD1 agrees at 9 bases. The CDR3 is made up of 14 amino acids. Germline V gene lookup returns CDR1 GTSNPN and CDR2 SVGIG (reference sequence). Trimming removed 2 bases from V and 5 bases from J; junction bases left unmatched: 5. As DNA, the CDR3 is TGTGCCTGGAGTTACGACAGGGGGGGAGATACGCAGTATTTT. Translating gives CAWSYDRGGDTQYF.

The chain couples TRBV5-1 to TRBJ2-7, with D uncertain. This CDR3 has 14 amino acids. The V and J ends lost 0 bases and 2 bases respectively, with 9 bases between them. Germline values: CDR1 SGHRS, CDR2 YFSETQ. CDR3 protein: CASSLATFPYEQYF. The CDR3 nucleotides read TGCGCCAGCAGCTTGGCCACATTTCCCTACGAGCAGTACTTC.

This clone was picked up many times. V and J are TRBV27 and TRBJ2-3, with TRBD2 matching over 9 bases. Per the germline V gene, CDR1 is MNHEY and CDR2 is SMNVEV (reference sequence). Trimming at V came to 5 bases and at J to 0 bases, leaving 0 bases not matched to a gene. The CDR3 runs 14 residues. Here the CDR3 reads CASSLAGSTDTQYF. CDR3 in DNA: TGTGCCAGCAGTCTAGCGGGGAGCACAGATACGCAGTATTTT.

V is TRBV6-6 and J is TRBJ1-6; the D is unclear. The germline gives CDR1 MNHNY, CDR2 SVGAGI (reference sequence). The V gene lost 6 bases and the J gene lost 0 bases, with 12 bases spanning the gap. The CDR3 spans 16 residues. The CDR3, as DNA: TGTGCCAGCAGACAATCGAGGAGCTCCTATAATTCACCCCTCCACTTT. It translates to CASRQSRSSYNSPLHF.

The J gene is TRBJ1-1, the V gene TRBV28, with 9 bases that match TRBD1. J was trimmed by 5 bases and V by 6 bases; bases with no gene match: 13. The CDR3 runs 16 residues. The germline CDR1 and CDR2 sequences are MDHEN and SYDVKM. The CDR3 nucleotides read TGTGCCAGCAGCCCCACTTCGGGACAGGGACCTACTGAAGCTTTCTTT. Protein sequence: CASSPTSGQGPTEAFF.

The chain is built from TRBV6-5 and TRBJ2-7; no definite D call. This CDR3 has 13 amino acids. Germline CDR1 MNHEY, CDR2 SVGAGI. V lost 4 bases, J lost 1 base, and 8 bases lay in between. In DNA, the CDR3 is TGTGCCAGCAGTTTTCCGGGTTCCTACGAGCAGTACTTC. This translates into CASSFPGSYEQYF.

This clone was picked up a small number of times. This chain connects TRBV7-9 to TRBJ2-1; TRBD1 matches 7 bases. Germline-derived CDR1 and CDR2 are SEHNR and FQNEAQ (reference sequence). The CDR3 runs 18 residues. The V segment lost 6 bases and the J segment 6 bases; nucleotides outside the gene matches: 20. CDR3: CASSFPNTRGRSGNEQFF. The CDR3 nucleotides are TGTGCCAGCAGTTTCCCGAACACGAGGGGGCGAAGTGGCAATGAGCAGTTCTTC. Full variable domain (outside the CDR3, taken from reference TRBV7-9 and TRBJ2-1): DTGVSQNPRHKITKRGQNVTFRCDPISEHNRLYWYRQTLGQGPEFLTYFQNEAQLEKSRLLSDRFSAERPKGSFSTLEIQRTEQGDSAMYLCASSFPNTRGRSGNEQFFGPGTRLTVL.

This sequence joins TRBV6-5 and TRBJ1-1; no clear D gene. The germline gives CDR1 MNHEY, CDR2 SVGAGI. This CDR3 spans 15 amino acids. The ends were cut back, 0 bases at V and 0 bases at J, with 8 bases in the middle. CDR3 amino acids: CASSYSGRLNTEAFF. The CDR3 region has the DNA TGTGCCAGCAGTTACTCAGGCAGGTTGAACACTGAAGCTTTCTTT.

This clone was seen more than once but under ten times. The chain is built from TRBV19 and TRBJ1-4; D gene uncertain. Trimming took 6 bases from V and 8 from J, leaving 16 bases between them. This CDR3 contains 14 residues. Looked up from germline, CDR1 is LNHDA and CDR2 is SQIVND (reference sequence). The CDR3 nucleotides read TGTGCCAGTAGGTTGCCCTCTGGAGGCGAAAAACTGTTTTTT. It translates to CASRLPSGGEKLFF.

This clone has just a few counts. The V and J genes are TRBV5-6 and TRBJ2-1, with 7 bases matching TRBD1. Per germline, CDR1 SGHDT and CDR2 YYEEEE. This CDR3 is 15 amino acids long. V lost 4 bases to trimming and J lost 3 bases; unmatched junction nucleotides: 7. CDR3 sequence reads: CASSAGQEYYNEQFF. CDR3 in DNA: TGTGCCAGCAGCGCCGGACAGGAGTACTACAATGAGCAGTTCTTC. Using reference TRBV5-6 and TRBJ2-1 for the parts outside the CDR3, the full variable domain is DAGVTQSPTHLIKTRGQQVTLRCSPKSGHDTVSWYQQALGQGPQFIFQYYEEEERQRGNFPDRFSGHQFPNYSSELNVNALLLGDSALYLCASSAGQEYYNEQFFGPGTRLTVL.

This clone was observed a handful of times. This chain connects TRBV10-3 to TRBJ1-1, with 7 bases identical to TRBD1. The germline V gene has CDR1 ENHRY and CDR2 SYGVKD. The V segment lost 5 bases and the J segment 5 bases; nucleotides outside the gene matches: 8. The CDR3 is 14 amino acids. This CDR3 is CAISPTGEKTEAFF. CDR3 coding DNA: TGTGCCATCAGTCCAACAGGGGAGAAAACTGAAGCTTTCTTT.

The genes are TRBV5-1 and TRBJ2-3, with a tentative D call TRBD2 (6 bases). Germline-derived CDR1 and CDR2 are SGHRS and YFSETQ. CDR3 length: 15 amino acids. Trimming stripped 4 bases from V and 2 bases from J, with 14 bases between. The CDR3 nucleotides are TGCGCCAGCAGCCCGGGGGACCAAGACACAGATACGCAGTATTTT. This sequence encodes CASSPGDQDTDTQYF.

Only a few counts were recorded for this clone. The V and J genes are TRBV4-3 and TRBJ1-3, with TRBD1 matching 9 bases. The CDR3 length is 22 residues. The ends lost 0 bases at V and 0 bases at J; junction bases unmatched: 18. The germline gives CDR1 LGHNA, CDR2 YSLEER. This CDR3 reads CASSQELVAPQGAPSSGNTIYF. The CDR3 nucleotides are TGCGCCAGCAGCCAAGAGCTAGTCGCCCCACAGGGGGCCCCATCCTCTGGAAACACCATATATTTT.

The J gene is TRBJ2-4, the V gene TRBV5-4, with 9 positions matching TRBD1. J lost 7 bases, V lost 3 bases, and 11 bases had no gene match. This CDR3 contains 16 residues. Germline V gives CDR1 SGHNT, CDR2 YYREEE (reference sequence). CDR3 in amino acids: CASSSNGQGRRNIQYF. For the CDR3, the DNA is TGTGCCAGCAGCTCGAATGGACAGGGGCGGAGGAACATTCAGTACTTC. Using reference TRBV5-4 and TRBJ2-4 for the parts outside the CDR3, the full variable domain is ETGVTQSPTHLIKTRGQQVTLRCSSQSGHNTVSWYQQALGQGPQFIFQYYREEENGRGNFPPRFSGLQFPNYSSELNVNALELDDSALYLCASSSNGQGRRNIQYFGAGTRLSVL.

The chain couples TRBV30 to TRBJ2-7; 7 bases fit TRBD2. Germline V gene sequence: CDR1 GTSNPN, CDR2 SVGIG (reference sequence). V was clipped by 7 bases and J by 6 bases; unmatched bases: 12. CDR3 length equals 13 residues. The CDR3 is CASSPGGSGEQYF. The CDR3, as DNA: TGTGCCTCCTCGCCGGGGGGAAGCGGCGAGCAGTACTTC.

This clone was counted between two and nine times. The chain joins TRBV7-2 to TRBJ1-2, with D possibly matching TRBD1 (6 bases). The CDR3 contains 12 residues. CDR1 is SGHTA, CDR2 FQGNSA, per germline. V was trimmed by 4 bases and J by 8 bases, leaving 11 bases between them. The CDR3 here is CASSSTGWGYTF. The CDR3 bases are TGTGCCAGCAGCTCTACAGGGTGGGGCTACACCTTC.

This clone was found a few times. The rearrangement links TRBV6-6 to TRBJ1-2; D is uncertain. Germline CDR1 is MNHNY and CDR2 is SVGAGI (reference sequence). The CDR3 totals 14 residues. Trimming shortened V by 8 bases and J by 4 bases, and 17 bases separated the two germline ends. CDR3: CASLVMVGGYGYTF. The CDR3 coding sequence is TGTGCCAGCTTAGTGATGGTCGGAGGCTATGGCTACACCTTC.

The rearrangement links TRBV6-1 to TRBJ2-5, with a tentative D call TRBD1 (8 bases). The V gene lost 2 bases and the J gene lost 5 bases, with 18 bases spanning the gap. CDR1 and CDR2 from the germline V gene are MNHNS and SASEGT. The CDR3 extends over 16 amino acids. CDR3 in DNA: TGTGCCAGCAGTGAACGACACAGGGGGGGCTGGGAGACCCAGTACTTC. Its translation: CASSERHRGGWETQYF.

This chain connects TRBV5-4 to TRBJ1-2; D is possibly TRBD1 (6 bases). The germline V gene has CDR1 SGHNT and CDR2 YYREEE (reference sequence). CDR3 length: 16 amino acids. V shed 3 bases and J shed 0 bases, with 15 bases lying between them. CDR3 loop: CASSWGSRGTNYGYTF. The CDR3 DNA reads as TGTGCCAGCAGCTGGGGGTCCAGGGGAACTAACTATGGCTACACCTTC. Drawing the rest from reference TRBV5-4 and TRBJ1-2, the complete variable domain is ETGVTQSPTHLIKTRGQQVTLRCSSQSGHNTVSWYQQALGQGPQFIFQYYREEENGRGNFPPRFSGLQFPNYSSELNVNALELDDSALYLCASSWGSRGTNYGYTFGSGTRLTVV.

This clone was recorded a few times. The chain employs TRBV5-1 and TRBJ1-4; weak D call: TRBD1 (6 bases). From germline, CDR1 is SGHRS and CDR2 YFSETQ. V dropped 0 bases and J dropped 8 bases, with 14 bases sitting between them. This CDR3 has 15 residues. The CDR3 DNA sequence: TGCGCCAGCAGCTTGGTTCCAGGGGCGGAGGAAAAACTGTTTTTT. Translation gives CASSLVPGAEEKLFF.

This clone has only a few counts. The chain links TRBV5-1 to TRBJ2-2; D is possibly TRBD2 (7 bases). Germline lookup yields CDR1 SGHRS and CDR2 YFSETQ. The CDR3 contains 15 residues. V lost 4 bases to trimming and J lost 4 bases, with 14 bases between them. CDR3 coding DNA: TGCGCCAGCAGCACGGGGGGCCAGGGCACCGGGGAGCTGTTTTTT. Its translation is CASSTGGQGTGELFF.

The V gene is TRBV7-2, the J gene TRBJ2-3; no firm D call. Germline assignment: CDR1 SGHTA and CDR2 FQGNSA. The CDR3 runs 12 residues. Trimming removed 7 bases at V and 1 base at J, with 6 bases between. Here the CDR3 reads CASTPGTDTQYF. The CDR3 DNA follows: TGTGCCAGCACCCCAGGCACAGATACGCAGTATTTT.

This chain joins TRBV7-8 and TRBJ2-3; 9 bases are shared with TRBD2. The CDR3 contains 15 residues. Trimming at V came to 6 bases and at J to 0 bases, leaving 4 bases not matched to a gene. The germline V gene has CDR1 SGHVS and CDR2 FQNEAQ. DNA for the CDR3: TGTGCCAGCAGACGCGGGAGGGAAAGCACAGATACGCAGTATTTT. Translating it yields CASRRGRESTDTQYF.

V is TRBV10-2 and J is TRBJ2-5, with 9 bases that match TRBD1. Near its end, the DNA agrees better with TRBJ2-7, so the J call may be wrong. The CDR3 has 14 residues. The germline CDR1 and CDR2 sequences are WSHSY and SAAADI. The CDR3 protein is CASRSTGGRHEQYF. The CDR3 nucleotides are TGCGCCAGCAGATCGACAGGGGGAAGGCACGAGCAGTACTTC.